This TCR beta chain was retrieved from a study of T-cell reconstitution after alpha-beta-depleted transplantation in children. Study-level results: Alpha-beta T cells about two months after transplant reportedly derived from several hundred expanded graft clones. Surviving recipient T cells and thymic progenitors accounted for the high day-60 TCRbeta diversity observed in some patients. T-cell counts and diversity were attributed mostly to newly produced T cells one year after transplant.

This clonotype was picked up many times. The antigen is not known. Germline lookup yields CDR1 SGHVS and CDR2 FQNEAQ. Between the trimmed V and J ends, which lost 1 base and 4 bases, there was a span of 10 bases. This CDR3 comprises 15 residues. Unique molecular identifiers were incorporated into the prepared TCRbeta library. TCRdb passed the PCR reads through MiXCR, listing each CDR3 protein once. The sample has about 280,000 distinct CDR3 sequences, around 10% seen once. This sample comprised peripheral blood, obtained 180 days after TCRalphabeta/CD19-depleted stem cell transplant. The rearrangement uses TRBV7-8 and TRBJ1-4; the D gene is possibly TRBD1 (5 bases). The origin of this receptor is a male patient between 2 and 15 years old who had a stem cell transplant for chronic granulomatous disease, so the T cells may come from the graft donor. CDR3 residues: CASSLGSGGNEKLFF. The CDR3 coding sequence is TGTGCCAGCAGCTTAGGAAGTGGGGGTAATGAAAAACTGTTTTTT.